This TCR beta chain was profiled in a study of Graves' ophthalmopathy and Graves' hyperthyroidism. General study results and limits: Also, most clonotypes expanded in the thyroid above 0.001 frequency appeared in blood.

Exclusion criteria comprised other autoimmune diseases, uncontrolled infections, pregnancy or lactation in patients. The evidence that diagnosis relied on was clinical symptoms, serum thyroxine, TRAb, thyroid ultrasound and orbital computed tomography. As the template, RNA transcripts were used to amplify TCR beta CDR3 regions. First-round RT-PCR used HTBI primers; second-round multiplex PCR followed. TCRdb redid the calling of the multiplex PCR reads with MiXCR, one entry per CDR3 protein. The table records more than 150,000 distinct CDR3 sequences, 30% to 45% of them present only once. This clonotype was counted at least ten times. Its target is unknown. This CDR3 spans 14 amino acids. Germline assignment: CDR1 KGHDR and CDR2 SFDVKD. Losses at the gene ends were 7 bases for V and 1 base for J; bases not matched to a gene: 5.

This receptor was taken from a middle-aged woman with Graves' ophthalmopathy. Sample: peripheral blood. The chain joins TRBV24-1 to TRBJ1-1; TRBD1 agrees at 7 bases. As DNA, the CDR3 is TGTGCCACCAGGGACAGGCCCACGAACACTGAAGCTTTCTTT. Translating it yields CATRDRPTNTEAFF.